Shown below are 27 T cell receptor beta chains from a single sample sequenced in a study of graft-versus-host responses after intestinal transplantation. TCRdb's copy holds only in-frame clones and misses some; the assay was immunoSEQ multiplex PCR. The table records under 8,000 clones, roughly a quarter of them present only once. Stimulators, about 200,000 irradiated and violet-dye-labeled cells, were plated with about 200,000 CFSE-labeled responder cells. The sample consisted of alloreactive CD8+ T cells from a mixed lymphocyte reaction culture, taken before transplantation. Specified subset: CFSE-low proliferating T cells sorted from roughly 6-day pre-transplant mixed lymphocyte reaction (GvH or HvG direction). The source of these receptors is a human patient who was an organ donor for intestinal transplantation.

This clone has a handful of counts. This chain joins TRBV7-6 and TRBJ1-4, with 9 bases identical to TRBD1. Germline values: CDR1 SGHVS, CDR2 FNYEAQ. This CDR3 spans 15 amino acids. Trimming cost V 5 bases and J 7 bases; bases outside gene matches: 8. The CDR3 DNA reads TGTGCCAGCAGCCCGTCGGGACAGGGAGTTGAAAAACTGTTTTTT. Encoded protein: CASSPSGQGVEKLFF.

The table lists this clone with a few counts. A much larger clone differs by one base, so this may be a read error. This chain joins TRBV28 and TRBJ1-1; possible D gene TRBD1, 6 bases. The V end lost 4 bases, the J end lost 3 bases, and 21 bases lay between the germline ends. The CDR3 is 17 residues long. The germline gives CDR1 MDHEN, CDR2 SYDVKM. CDR3 nucleotides: TGTGCCAGCAGTTCCATAGGGACAATCGGTTGGGACACTGAAGCTTTCTTT. Translating it yields CASSSIGTIGWDTEAFF.

This clone showed up just a few times. The rearrangement joins TRBV7-9 to TRBJ2-2; possible D gene TRBD2, 5 bases. The CDR3 runs to 15 residues. Between the trimmed V and J ends, which lost 8 bases and 0 bases, there was a span of 13 bases. CDR1 and CDR2 (germline): SEHNR, FQNEAQ (reference sequence). CDR3 DNA: TGTGCCAGCGGATTTCAGGACTCGAACACCGGGGAGCTGTTTTTT. Residues: CASGFQDSNTGELFF.

This clone was observed a handful of times. The chain couples TRBV5-4 to TRBJ1-2, with 7 bases lining up with TRBD1. J gave up 5 bases and V 0 bases, and 10 bases lay outside the gene matches. Germline assignment: CDR1 SGHNT and CDR2 YYREEE (reference sequence). The CDR3 is 16 amino acids. Written as DNA, the CDR3 is TGTGCCAGCAGCTTGGGAGCCGGGACAGAAAATTATGGCTACACCTTC. As protein: CASSLGAGTENYGYTF.

This clone was seen a few times. The V call is TRBV10-3, the J call TRBJ2-7; maybe TRBD1 (7 bases). The germline V gene has CDR1 ENHRY and CDR2 SYGVKD. Trimming took 6 bases from V and 2 from J, leaving 17 bases between them. This CDR3 spans 15 amino acids. The CDR3 bases are TGTGCCATCAGCGGCAGGGGGGAAGTCCCCTACGAGCAGTACTTC. Encoded protein: CAISGRGEVPYEQYF.

By sample share, this clone is medium-sized (0.01 to 0.1%). The V and J genes are TRBV4-3 and TRBJ2-2; no reliable D call. The CDR3 has 18 residues. Germline-derived CDR1 and CDR2 are LGHNA and YSLEER. The germline V and J ends were trimmed by 1 base and 5 bases, with 20 bases remaining between them. DNA of the CDR3: TGCGCCAGCAGCCAAGTAGCCCCCATCGTGGTTGGGACCGGGGAGCTGTTTTTT. This sequence encodes CASSQVAPIVVGTGELFF.

The genes are TRBV6-5 and TRBJ2-1, with D unresolved. Germline CDR1 reads MNHEY; CDR2 reads SVGAGI. The V gene lost 5 bases and the J gene lost 8 bases, with 10 bases spanning the gap. This CDR3 comprises 12 residues. The CDR3 spells CASSLWSDEQFF. In DNA form, the CDR3 reads TGTGCCAGCAGTCTTTGGTCTGATGAGCAGTTCTTC.

This chain connects TRBV6-5 to TRBJ1-4; D possibly corresponds to TRBD1 (5 bases). The CDR3 has 15 residues. Germline CDR1 reads MNHEY; CDR2 reads SVGAGI. Trimming pared 8 bases from V and 5 bases from J, leaving 18 bases between. The CDR3 protein is CASHLQVGGNEKLFF. The CDR3 nucleotides are TGTGCCAGCCACTTACAGGTCGGAGGGAATGAAAAACTGTTTTTT.

This sequence joins TRBV12-1 and TRBJ2-1; the table's D call, TRBD2, was not checked against the DNA. TRBV12-1 is listed as a pseudogene. The CDR3 consists of 16 residues. DNA for the CDR3: TGTGCCAGCAGCTGCTTCGCTAGCGGGCCCTACAATGAGCAGTTCTTC. Encoded protein: CASSCFASGPYNEQFF.

This chain uses TRBV28 with TRBJ2-2, with a tentative D call TRBD2 (7 bases). The CDR3 is made up of 15 amino acids. Per the germline V gene, CDR1 is MDHEN and CDR2 is SYDVKM. The V and J ends lost 10 bases and 1 base respectively, with 16 bases between them. CDR3 coding DNA: TGTGCCACTACCCTGGGGGGGCGGAACACCGGGGAGCTGTTTTTT. Protein product: CATTLGGRNTGELFF.

This clone turned up a few times. The chain employs TRBV7-9 and TRBJ1-2; 9 bases are a match to TRBD1. J gave up 1 base and V 5 bases, and 5 bases lay outside the gene matches. This CDR3 contains 15 residues. The germline gives CDR1 SEHNR, CDR2 FQNEAQ (reference sequence). The CDR3 sequence is CASSPGTGYNYGYTF. In nucleotides, the CDR3 is TGTGCCAGCAGCCCGGGGACAGGGTATAACTATGGCTACACCTTC.

There are a few counts of this clone. The CDR3 sequence: CASSYNGNQPQHF. The CDR3 DNA reads TGTGCCAGCAGTTACAACGGCAATCAGCCCCAGCATTTT. This chain links TRBV6-5 with TRBJ1-5; D remains ambiguous. CDR1 and CDR2 from the germline V gene are MNHEY and SVGAGI. Trimming took off 2 bases at V and 2 bases at J, with 4 bases between the two ends. The CDR3 runs 13 residues.

This clone is labeled as medium-sized (0.01 to 0.1%). This sequence joins TRBV13 and TRBJ2-3, with TRBD2 identical over 7 bases. Per germline, CDR1 PRHDT and CDR2 FYEKMQ (reference sequence). The CDR3 sequence is 17 residues long. With V trimmed by 1 base and J by 2 bases, 9 bases remained unmatched. The CDR3 bases are TGTGCCAGCAGCTTAGAGGGTAGGCTAGCGGCCACAGATACGCAGTATTTT. The encoded protein is CASSLEGRLAATDTQYF. Using reference TRBV13 and TRBJ2-3 for the parts outside the CDR3, the full variable domain is AAGVIQSPRHLIKEKRETATLKCYPIPRHDTVYWYQQGPGQDPQFLISFYEKMQSDKGSIPDRFSAQQFSDYHSELNMSSLELGDSALYFCASSLEGRLAATDTQYFGPGTRLTVL.

In regard to this clone: A much larger clone differs from this one at a single base, so this may be a read error. This sample also contains other DNA sequences that code for the same CDR3. The CDR3 sequence: CASMDSYFYEQYF. CDR3 coding DNA: TGTGCCAGCATGGACAGTTACTTCTACGAGCAGTACTTC. J is TRBJ2-7 and V is TRBV27; TRBD1 is a possible D gene (6 bases). The ends were cut back, 7 bases at V and 3 bases at J, with 13 bases in the middle. The CDR3 contains 13 residues. The germline gives CDR1 MNHEY, CDR2 SMNVEV (reference sequence).

This rearrangement joins TRBV6-6 to TRBJ2-1; D possibly matches TRBD1 or TRBD2 (5 bases each). The germline CDR1 and CDR2 sequences are MNHNY and SVGAGI (reference sequence). The CDR3 is made up of 13 amino acids. The V end was cut by 6 bases, the J end by 4 bases, with 10 bases between. Here the CDR3 reads CASRPGPYNEQFF. The CDR3 DNA sequence: TGTGCCAGCAGACCGGGGCCGTACAATGAGCAGTTCTTC.

In this sample, this clone turned up a few times. V gene TRBV27 combines with J gene TRBJ2-1, with D hard to call. Trimming cost V 2 bases and J 0 bases, with 8 bases left between them. This CDR3 is built from 15 residues. CDR1 MNHEY and CDR2 SMNVEV come from the germline V gene (reference sequence). The CDR3, as DNA: TGTGCCAGCAGTTTAATGAAGGACTCCTACAATGAGCAGTTCTTC. Its protein product is CASSLMKDSYNEQFF.

This clone was detected a few times. The chain recombines TRBV6-6 with TRBJ2-7; the D is unclear. Trimming removed 5 bases at V and 1 base at J, with 6 bases between. The CDR3 is 12 residues long. Germline V lookup: CDR1 MNHNY, CDR2 SVGAGI (reference sequence). In nucleotides, the CDR3 is TGTGCCAGCAGTGGTCCGTCCTACGAGCAGTACTTC. Translated, it gives CASSGPSYEQYF.

V and J are TRBV7-6 and TRBJ2-7; D is undetermined. The CDR3 consists of 13 residues. Germline V gene sequence: CDR1 SGHVS, CDR2 FNYEAQ. V gave up 1 base and J gave up 7 bases, with 11 bases separating them. Here the CDR3 reads CASSLEGLCEQYF. In DNA, the CDR3 is TGTGCCAGCAGCTTAGAAGGGCTTTGTGAGCAGTACTTC.

The chain combines TRBV19 with TRBJ1-4; no reliable D call. Looked up from germline, CDR1 is LNHDA and CDR2 is SQIVND (reference sequence). V lost 5 bases, J lost 6 bases, and 22 bases lay in between. The CDR3 is 17 amino acids. The CDR3 spells CASSPTEVLAVHEKLFF. In nucleotides, the CDR3 is TGTGCCAGTAGTCCCACTGAAGTTTTGGCGGTTCATGAAAAACTGTTTTTT.

This clone was seen a few times. The rearrangement joins TRBV6-9 to TRBJ2-7, with D perhaps matching TRBD1 (6 bases). CDR1 is MNHGY and CDR2 is SVAAGI in the germline V gene. The CDR3 is 13 amino acids. Trimming left V 8 bases short and J 2 bases short, with 13 bases between. The CDR3 DNA sequence: TGTGCCAGCGCGGTGGGACACACCTACGAGCAGTACTTC. Protein product: CASAVGHTYEQYF.

This sequence joins TRBV7-9 and TRBJ2-3; D might be TRBD2 (6 bases). The CDR3 is 13 amino acids. In germline, CDR1 is SEHNR, CDR2 FQNEAQ (reference sequence). Trimming removed 2 bases from V and 5 bases from J, with 8 bases in between. CDR3: CASSLMGGDTQYF. The DNA of the CDR3 is TGTGCCAGCAGCTTAATGGGGGGAGATACGCAGTATTTT. The whole variable domain, filled in from reference TRBV7-9 and TRBJ2-3, reads DTGVSQNPRHKITKRGQNVTFRCDPISEHNRLYWYRQTLGQGPEFLTYFQNEAQLEKSRLLSDRFSAERPKGSFSTLEIQRTEQGDSAMYLCASSLMGGDTQYFGPGTRLTVL.

For the CDR3, the DNA is TGTGCCAGCAGCTTAGGTATGTGGAACGAGCAGTACTTC. This translates into CASSLGMWNEQYF. The rearrangement joins TRBV11-3 to TRBJ2-7; D uncertain. This CDR3 comprises 13 residues. Deletions cut 1 base from V and 5 bases from J, with 9 bases between. Germline-derived CDR1 and CDR2 are SGHNT and YENEEA.

The CDR3 nucleotides are TGTGCCAGCAGTGAGCGGGAGCTTCATGGTGAGCAGTTCTTC. It yields the protein CASSERELHGEQFF. The V and J genes are TRBV28 and TRBJ2-1, with 8 bases matching TRBD2. Germline CDR1 reads MDHEN; CDR2 reads SYDVKM. CDR3 size: 14 residues. The ends lost 5 bases at V and 9 bases at J; junction bases unmatched: 9.

The J gene is TRBJ2-3, the V gene TRBV7-6; 9 nucleotides line up with TRBD2. After removal of 4 bases from V and 5 bases from J, the junction contained 10 bases not matched to a gene. The CDR3 has 16 residues. Looked up from germline, CDR1 is SGHVS and CDR2 is FNYEAQ. The CDR3 DNA reads TGTGCCAGCAGCTACCTAGCGGGATCATGGGTAGATACGCAGTATTTT. It specifies CASSYLAGSWVDTQYF. The variable domain in full, with the rest retrieved from reference TRBV7-6 and TRBJ2-3, is GAGVSQSPRYKVTKRGQDVALRCDPISGHVSLYWYRQALGQGPEFLTYFNYEAQQDKSGLPNDRFSAERPEGSISTLTIQRTEQRDSAMYRCASSYLAGSWVDTQYFGPGTRLTVL.

The rearrangement uses TRBV5-4 and TRBJ2-7, with TRBD2 matching 7 bases. The J call may be faulty, since TRBJ2-5 better matches the DNA end. The CDR3 extends over 14 amino acids. Germline V lookup: CDR1 SGHNT, CDR2 YYREEE (reference sequence). Here the CDR3 reads CASSSTGGRETQYF. The DNA for the CDR3 is TGTGCCAGCAGCTCAACGGGGGGAAGGGAGACCCAGTACTTC.

This clone showed up just a few times. The chain has TRBV7-9 and TRBJ1-2; no firm D call. The V and J ends lost 2 bases and 1 base respectively, with 2 bases between them. The CDR3 has 12 amino acids. Germline V gene sequence: CDR1 SEHNR, CDR2 FQNEAQ (reference sequence). CDR3 bases: TGTGCCAGCAGCTTACATAACTATGGCTACACCTTC. Residues: CASSLHNYGYTF.

This clone was counted a few times. This rearrangement joins TRBV18 to TRBJ2-6; the match to TRBD1 covers 9 bases. CDR3 length: 21 residues. Germline V gene sequence: CDR1 KGHSH, CDR2 LQKENI. Losses at the gene ends were 3 bases for V and 0 bases for J; bases not matched to a gene: 15. For the CDR3, the DNA is TGTGCCAGCTCACCCACCCGGGACAGGGAGAACCTCCACTCTGGGGCCAACGTCCTGACTTTC. This sequence encodes CASSPTRDRENLHSGANVLTF.